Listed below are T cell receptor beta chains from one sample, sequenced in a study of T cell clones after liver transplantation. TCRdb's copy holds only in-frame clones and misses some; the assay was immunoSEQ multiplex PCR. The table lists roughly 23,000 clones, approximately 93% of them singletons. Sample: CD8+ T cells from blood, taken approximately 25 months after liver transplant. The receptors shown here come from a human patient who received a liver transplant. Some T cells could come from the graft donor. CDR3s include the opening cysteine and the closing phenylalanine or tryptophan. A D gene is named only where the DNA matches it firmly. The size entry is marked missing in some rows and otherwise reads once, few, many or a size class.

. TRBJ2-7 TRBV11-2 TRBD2 CASSPTSGIFLYEQYF TGTGCCAGCAGCCCTACTAGCGGGATCTTCTTGTACGAGCAGTACTTC
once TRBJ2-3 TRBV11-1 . CASSQTYHGTTDTQYF TGTGCCAGCAGCCAGACGTACCACGGGACCACAGATACGCAGTATTTT
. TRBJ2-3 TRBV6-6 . CASSYSSGDTQYF TGTGCCAGCAGTTACTCTAGCGGAGATACGCAGTATTTT
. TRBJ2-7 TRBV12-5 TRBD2 CASGLDRTSGPYEQYF TGTGCTAGTGGTTTGGACCGGACTAGCGGACCCTACGAGCAGTACTTC
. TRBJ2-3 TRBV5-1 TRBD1 CASSPGTASTDTQYF TGCGCCAGCAGCCCTGGGACAGCTAGCACAGATACGCAGTATTTT
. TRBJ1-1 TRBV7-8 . CASSLRTVNTEAFF TGTGCCAGCAGCTTAAGGACGGTGAACACTGAAGCTTTCTTT
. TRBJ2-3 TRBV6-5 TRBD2 CASSRLAGGVDTQYF TGTGCCAGCAGTCGACTAGCGGGAGGTGTAGATACGCAGTATTTT
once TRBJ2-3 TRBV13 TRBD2 CASSPSRAGGLDTQYF TGTGCCAGCAGCCCCAGTCGAGCGGGGGGGTTAGATACGCAGTATTTT
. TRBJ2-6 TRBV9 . CASSGWGSGANVLTF TGTGCCAGCAGCGGCTGGGGCTCTGGGGCCAACGTCCTGACTTTC
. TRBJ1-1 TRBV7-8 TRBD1 CATSSGGRGGSHTEAFF TGTGCCACCTCCTCAGGGGGTAGAGGGGGTTCGCACACTGAAGCTTTCTTT
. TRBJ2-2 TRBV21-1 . CASSKEVERALVDTGELFF TGTGCCAGCAGCAAAGAAGTTGAGAGGGCCCTTGTCGACACCGGGGAGCTGTTTTTT
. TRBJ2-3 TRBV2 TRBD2 CASSEAQLSGRTDTQYF TGTGCCAGCAGTGAAGCGCAGTTGAGCGGGAGGACAGATACGCAGTATTTT
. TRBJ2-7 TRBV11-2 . CASSLSGGLEYEQYF TGTGCCAGCAGCTTATCAGGAGGACTGGAGTACGAGCAGTACTTC
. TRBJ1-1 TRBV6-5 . CASRRGKVVRTEAFF TGTGCCAGCAGGAGGGGGAAAGTCGTGCGGACTGAAGCTTTCTTT
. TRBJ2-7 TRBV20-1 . CSASSYEQYF TGCAGTGCTAGTAGCTACGAGCAGTACTTC
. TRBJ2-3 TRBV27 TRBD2 CASSLRREFKDTQYF TGTGCCAGCAGTTTAAGGCGGGAGTTTAAAGATACGCAGTATTTT
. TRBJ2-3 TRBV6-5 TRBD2 CASSYGLAGDTQYF TGTGCCAGCAGTTATGGACTAGCGGGAGATACGCAGTATTTT
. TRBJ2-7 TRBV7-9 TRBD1 CASSGGTGWTYEQYF TGTGCCAGCAGCGGCGGGACAGGGTGGACCTACGAGCAGTACTTC
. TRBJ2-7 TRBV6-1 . CASSEWRGPYEQYF TGTGCCAGCAGTGAGTGGAGGGGGCCCTACGAGCAGTACTTC
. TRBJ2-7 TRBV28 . CASSLQGSFHEQYF TGTGCCAGCAGCCTCCAGGGGAGTTTCCACGAGCAGTACTTC
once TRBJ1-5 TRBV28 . CAIMGGYWGASNQPQHF TGTGCCATTATGGGAGGGTATTGGGGGGCCAGCAATCAGCCCCAGCATTTT
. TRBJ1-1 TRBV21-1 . CAITPRDRRRTEAFF TGTGCCATTACCCCCCGGGACAGAAGAAGGACTGAAGCTTTCTTT
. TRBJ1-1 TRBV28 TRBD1 CASSLIGQGNTEAFF TGTGCCAGCAGTTTAATCGGACAGGGGAACACTGAAGCTTTCTTT
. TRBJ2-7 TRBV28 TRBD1 CASFSTGAGYEQYF TGTGCCAGCTTTTCCACAGGGGCAGGCTACGAGCAGTACTTC
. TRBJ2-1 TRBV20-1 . CSARSRDEQFF TGCAGTGCTAGAAGTAGGGATGAGCAGTTCTTC
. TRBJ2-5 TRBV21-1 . CASSKFQGPYF TGTGCCAGCAGCAAATTCCAGGGACCGTACTTC
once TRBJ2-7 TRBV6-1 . CASSETRVGYEQYF TGTGCCAGCAGTGAAACCCGGGTGGGCTACGAGCAGTACTTC
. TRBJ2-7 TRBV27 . CASSPSRFSSSYEQYF TGTGCCAGCAGCCCTTCGCGGTTTTCGAGCTCCTACGAGCAGTACTTC
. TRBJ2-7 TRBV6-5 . CASSYQEGAGEQYF TGTGCCAGCAGTTACCAGGAGGGGGCGGGGGAGCAGTACTTC
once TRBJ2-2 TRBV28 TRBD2 CASSSGLAGGRDTGELFF TGTGCCAGCAGTTCCGGACTAGCGGGAGGGAGGGACACCGGGGAGCTGTTTTTT
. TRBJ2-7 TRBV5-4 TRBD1 CASSRQGFDEQYF TGTGCCAGCAGTCGACAGGGGTTCGACGAGCAGTACTTC
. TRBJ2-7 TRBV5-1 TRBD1 CASSSDRGPYEQYF TGCGCCAGCAGCTCGGACAGGGGGCCCTACGAGCAGTACTTC
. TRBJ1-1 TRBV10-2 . CASSDPGGTEAFF TGCGCCAGCAGTGATCCCGGGGGAACTGAAGCTTTCTTT
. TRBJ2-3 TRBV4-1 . CASSQGIQETDTQYF TGCGCCAGCAGCCAAGGGATACAGGAGACAGATACGCAGTATTTT
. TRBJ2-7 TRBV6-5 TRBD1 CASSLGQGREQYF TGTGCCAGCAGTTTAGGACAGGGGCGGGAGCAGTACTTC
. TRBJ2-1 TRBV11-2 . CASSLIVGGGNEQFF TGTGCCAGCAGCTTAATCGTGGGAGGCGGGAATGAGCAGTTCTTC
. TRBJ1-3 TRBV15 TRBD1 CATSWDSFSGNTIYF TGTGCCACCAGCTGGGACAGCTTCTCTGGAAACACCATATATTTT
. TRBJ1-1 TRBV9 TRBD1 CASSATGATEAFF TGTGCCAGCAGCGCGACAGGGGCCACTGAAGCTTTCTTT
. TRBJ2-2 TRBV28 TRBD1 CASSRTGTASNTGELFF TGTGCCAGCAGTCGGACCGGGACAGCCTCGAACACCGGGGAGCTGTTTTTT
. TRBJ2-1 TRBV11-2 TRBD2 CASSLGGGSYNEQFF TGTGCCAGCAGCTTAGGGGGGGGCTCCTACAATGAGCAGTTCTTC
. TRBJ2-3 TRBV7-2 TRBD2 CASSRAVLAGGPASPQYF TGTGCCAGCAGCCGGGCCGTCTTAGCGGGAGGGCCAGCTTCGCCGCAGTATTTT
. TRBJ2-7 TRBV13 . CASSQRGTSSYEQYF TGTGCCAGCAGCCAACGTGGGACCTCGTCCTACGAGCAGTACTTC
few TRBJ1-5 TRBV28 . CASSSTNYQPQHF TGTGCCAGCAGTTCGACAAATTATCAGCCCCAGCATTTT
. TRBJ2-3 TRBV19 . CASSIAATSSTDTQYF TGTGCCAGTAGTATTGCAGCGACTTCTAGCACAGATACGCAGTATTTT